The present T cell receptor beta chain was sequenced within a study of vaccination effects on CD4 cells after COVID-19. Study background: Post-vaccine sampling occurred a median 72 days after the second dose. Overall study results and limits: No early post-infection timepoints were available in the study, which also included few convalescent patients.

Germline V gene sequence: CDR1 ENHRY, CDR2 SYGVKD. CDR3 length: 11 residues. The ends were cut back, 4 bases at V and 4 bases at J, with 4 bases in the middle. Sequencing in the ViraFEST assay came after antigen-specific CD4+ T cells had been expanded with viral peptide pools, which were used to stimulate PBMC. Following culture for about ten days, CD4+ T cells were isolated. Participants got two doses of BNT162b2 or mRNA-1273 vaccine. The healthy vaccine recipients, who had no prior SARS-CoV-2 infection, showed negative nucleocapsid antibodies. Every well got a few million PBMC, which were grown with around 10 IU/ml IL-2 and about 10 ug/ml peptides. Notes on this clone: Its antigen remains unidentified.

Assay used: immunoSEQ multiplex PCR; TCRdb lists only in-frame clones, some missing. The sample holds tens of thousands of clones, more than 70% seen once. The material was CD4+ T cells from PBMCs cultured with HCoV-229E spike peptides, obtained after COVID-19 vaccination. The TCR sequence derives from a human donor who received a COVID-19 vaccine. This rearrangement joins TRBV10-3 to TRBJ1-2; no clear D. The CDR3 region has the DNA TGTGCCATCAGTGCCAGCTATGGCTACACCTTC. Residues: CAISASYGYTF.